This entry lists 18 T cell receptor beta chains sequenced from one sample in a study of shared clonotypes between healthy human individuals. Sequencing was performed with immunoSEQ multiplex PCR; in TCRdb, only in-frame clones are kept and a portion is missing. The repertoire holds some 2.1 million clones, with about 94% as singletons. The naive CD8 population came from CD45RO-negative cells selected for CCR7, without terminally differentiated effector memory CD45RA+ cells. Sequenced material: naive CD8+ T cells from PBMCs. These receptors all stem from a man between 18 and 29 years old in good health. Some clones in this sample may be carry-over from other donors' samples.

As for this clone: Within the sample, other DNA sequences also encode this same CDR3. This chain links TRBV6-6 with TRBJ1-5; D is undetermined. In germline, CDR1 is MNHNY, CDR2 SVGAGI (reference sequence). Trimming pared 0 bases from V and 4 bases from J, leaving 10 bases between. The CDR3 loop spans 15 amino acids. Written as DNA, the CDR3 is TGTGCCAGCAGTTACTCGGACGGCTCTAATCAGCCCCAGCATTTT. Protein product: CASSYSDGSNQPQHF.

On this clone: Other nucleotide sequences from this sample produce the same CDR3. This sequence joins TRBV5-4 and TRBJ1-1; D is ambiguous. V was pared by 0 bases and J by 1 base, with 4 bases between. The germline V gene has CDR1 SGHNT and CDR2 YYREEE (reference sequence). The CDR3 covers 13 residues. Here the CDR3 DNA reads TGTGCCAGCAGCTTGGCGGAGAACACTGAAGCTTTCTTT. Protein product: CASSLAENTEAFF.

The chain has TRBV4-3 and TRBJ2-1, with D maybe TRBD2 (6 bases). The CDR3 loop spans 18 amino acids. Germline V gene data show CDR1 as LGHNA and CDR2 as YSLEER. With 2 bases removed from V and 4 bases from J, the gap between germline ends came to 21 bases. The DNA for the CDR3 is TGCGCCAGCAGCCAAAGTCCCCAGCCGGGAGAGGGTTACAATGAGCAGTTCTTC. Translated: CASSQSPQPGEGYNEQFF.

This clone was recorded once. The gene calls are TRBV28 and TRBJ2-3, with a possible D match to TRBD2 (7 bases). Trimming removed 5 bases from V and 3 bases from J, with 30 bases in between. Germline CDR1 is MDHEN and CDR2 is SYDVKM. The CDR3 has 20 amino acids. The CDR3 spells CASSPDRLRVRGRGTDTQYF. CDR3 bases: TGTGCCAGCAGTCCGGACCGCCTTCGGGTGCGGGGGCGGGGTACAGATACGCAGTATTTT.

This chain links TRBV11-2 with TRBJ2-5; 8 positions agree with TRBD2. V gave up 1 base and J gave up 4 bases; unmatched junction bases: 5. Germline values: CDR1 SGHAT, CDR2 FQNNGV. This CDR3 is built from 15 residues. This chain's CDR3 is CASSLAGGQGETQYF. In DNA, the CDR3 is TGTGCCAGCAGCTTAGCGGGAGGGCAAGGAGAGACCCAGTACTTC.

This clone was seen only once. The chain combines TRBV2 with TRBJ2-7; 11 nucleotides match TRBD1. From germline, CDR1 is SNHLY and CDR2 FYNNEI. The length of the CDR3 is 16 residues. Germline trimming cut 8 bases from V and 3 bases from J; bases unmatched to any gene: 12. The CDR3: CASGGWDRGSNYEQYF. DNA of the CDR3: TGTGCCAGCGGAGGGTGGGACAGGGGGTCGAACTACGAGCAGTACTTC. The whole variable domain, remainder taken from reference TRBV2 and TRBJ2-7, is EPEVTQTPSHQVTQMGQEVILRCVPISNHLYFYWYRQILGQKVEFLVSFYNNEISEKSEIFDDQFSVERPDGSNFTLKIRSTKLEDSAMYFCASGGWDRGSNYEQYFGPGTRLTVT.

The chain recombines TRBV6-1 with TRBJ2-7; D is unresolved. Deletions cut 4 bases from V and 4 bases from J, with 5 bases between. Germline CDR1 MNHNS, CDR2 SASEGT. This CDR3 spans 11 amino acids. The CDR3 DNA follows: TGTGCCAGCAGTGTATGGTACGAGCAGTACTTC. Its protein product is CASSVWYEQYF.

This chain links TRBV7-2 with TRBJ1-2, with 9 positions matching TRBD1. This CDR3 has 16 residues. Germline trimming cut 5 bases from V and 1 base from J; bases unmatched to any gene: 8. CDR1 is SGHTA and CDR2 is FQGNSA in the germline V gene. In DNA, the CDR3 is TGTGCCAGCAGCCTGCCCCGGGACAGGGTTAACTATGGCTACACCTTC. Translating gives CASSLPRDRVNYGYTF.

This clone was counted a single time. V usage is TRBV13 and J usage is TRBJ2-4, with D possibly matching TRBD1 (6 bases). This CDR3 contains 13 residues. CDR1 and CDR2 from the germline V gene are PRHDT and FYEKMQ (reference sequence). Trimming took off 5 bases at V and 8 bases at J, with 13 bases between the two ends. The CDR3 DNA follows: TGTGCCAGCAGCCCATCGACAGGAGACATTCAGTACTTC. The encoded protein is CASSPSTGDIQYF.

The rearrangement joins TRBV6-5 to TRBJ2-2, with D maybe TRBD1 (6 bases). V lost 7 bases, J lost 4 bases, and 16 bases lay in between. The V gene's germline CDR1 is MNHEY and CDR2 SVGAGI. There are 15 residues in the CDR3. This CDR3 reads CASIPHRAATGELFF. The CDR3 region has the DNA TGTGCCAGCATCCCACACAGGGCCGCCACCGGGGAGCTGTTTTTT.

This clone has just one count. This chain links TRBV30 with TRBJ1-2; the D is unclear. The V gene lost 3 bases and the J gene lost 2 bases, with 13 bases spanning the gap. The CDR3 has 14 amino acids. Germline CDR1 GTSNPN, CDR2 SVGIG (reference sequence). CDR3 DNA sequence: TGTGCCTGGAGATGGAGGGCAAGAAACTATGGCTACACCTTC. This encodes CAWRWRARNYGYTF. The complete variable domain, with remaining parts taken from reference TRBV30 and TRBJ1-2, reads SQTIHQWPATLVQPVGSPLSLECTVEGTSNPNLYWYRQAAGRGLQLLFYSVGIGQISSEVPQNLSASRPQDRQFILSSKKLLLSDSGFYLCAWRWRARNYGYTFGSGTRLTVV.

The J gene is TRBJ2-3, the V gene TRBV13; 12 positions match TRBD2. The V and J ends lost 6 bases and 5 bases, in that order; junction bases with no gene match: 6. CDR1 and CDR2 (germline): PRHDT, FYEKMQ (reference sequence). This CDR3 is built from 15 residues. CDR3 protein: CASSPTSGSLDTQYF. CDR3 in DNA: TGTGCCAGCAGTCCGACTAGCGGGAGTCTAGATACGCAGTATTTT.

The chain has TRBV27 and TRBJ2-7; 8 bases are shared with TRBD2. V lost 3 bases, J lost 4 bases, and 11 bases stayed unmatched. The CDR3 spans 16 residues. Germline V lookup: CDR1 MNHEY, CDR2 SMNVEV (reference sequence). The CDR3 DNA follows: TGTGCCAGCAGTTTCATAAATAGCGGGGAGAGTTACGAGCAGTACTTC. It is translated as CASSFINSGESYEQYF.

The count of this clone is one. This chain uses TRBV19 with TRBJ2-2; no reliable D call. Per the germline V gene, CDR1 is LNHDA and CDR2 is SQIVND (reference sequence). The CDR3 runs 14 residues. The V gene lost 3 bases and the J gene lost 1 base, with 6 bases spanning the gap. The CDR3 region has the DNA TGTGCCAGTAGTATGGAACGGAACACCGGGGAGCTGTTTTTT. Translated, it gives CASSMERNTGELFF.

The chain joins TRBV11-2 to TRBJ2-6; D ambiguous. Germline V CDR1 and CDR2: SGHAT, FQNNGV. Trimming left V 1 base short and J 2 bases short, with 9 bases between. The CDR3 is 16 amino acids. The CDR3 sequence: CASSLAYQAGANVLTF. For the CDR3, the DNA is TGTGCCAGCAGCTTAGCCTACCAAGCTGGGGCCAACGTCCTGACTTTC.

This chain uses TRBV7-6 with TRBJ2-7, with unresolved D. CDR1 is SGHVS and CDR2 is FNYEAQ in the germline V gene. Between the trimmed V and J ends, which lost 0 bases and 2 bases, there was a span of 14 bases. The CDR3 is 16 residues long. In DNA, the CDR3 is TGTGCCAGCAGCTTAGCCATGTTAGGACCCACCTACGAGCAGTACTTC. Amino acids: CASSLAMLGPTYEQYF.

The chain joins TRBV6-6 to TRBJ2-7, with D possibly TRBD2 on 7 matching bases. V lost 5 bases, J lost 6 bases, and 17 bases lay in between. Looked up from germline, CDR1 is MNHNY and CDR2 is SVGAGI (reference sequence). This CDR3 region has 14 residues. The CDR3 sequence: CASSLGGGWVEQYF. CDR3 nucleotides: TGTGCCAGCAGTCTAGGGGGAGGGTGGGTCGAGCAGTACTTC.

On this clone: Other DNA sequences in this sample translate to the same CDR3. The rearrangement uses TRBV9 and TRBJ2-1, with 9 nucleotides matching TRBD2. With 2 bases clipped from V and 4 bases from J, the junction kept 4 bases outside the gene matches. Germline assignment: CDR1 SGDLS and CDR2 YYNGEE. The CDR3 extends over 15 amino acids. The CDR3 loop is CASSVSGSSYNEQFF. The CDR3 bases are TGTGCCAGCAGCGTTAGCGGGAGTTCGTACAATGAGCAGTTCTTC.